The 24 T cell receptor beta chains presented below share a single source sample, sequenced in a study of shared clonotypes between healthy human individuals. The method was immunoSEQ multiplex PCR; TCRdb's version includes in-frame clones alone and lacks a portion of them. Of roughly 2.2 million clones in the sample, roughly 90% are singletons; the top ten hold more than 0.35%. The sample consisted of naive CD4+ T cells from PBMCs. As to subset: CD45RA+ positively selected. The receptors were sampled from a man between 18 and 35 years old in good health. Some clones in this sample may be carry-over from other donors' samples.

This chain joins TRBV28 and TRBJ1-5; D call uncertain. The CDR3 covers 14 residues. Per the germline V gene, CDR1 is MDHEN and CDR2 is SYDVKM. Deletions cut 2 bases from V and 7 bases from J, with 12 bases between. The CDR3 sequence is CASSLVLSKQPQHF. The CDR3 DNA reads TGTGCCAGCAGTTTAGTCCTGTCGAAGCAGCCCCAGCATTTT.

V is TRBV5-1 and J is TRBJ1-4; D is ambiguous. Germline V lookup: CDR1 SGHRS, CDR2 YFSETQ. V lost 1 base to trimming and J lost 7 bases, with 11 bases between them. The length of the CDR3 is 14 residues. This chain's CDR3 is CASSLRGKGEKLFF. In nucleotides, the CDR3 is TGCGCCAGCAGCTTGCGGGGTAAGGGTGAAAAACTGTTTTTT.

This chain joins TRBV2 and TRBJ1-2; a weak D match, TRBD1 (5 bases). CDR1 and CDR2 (germline): SNHLY, FYNNEI. Trimming took off 4 bases at V and 5 bases at J, with 20 bases between the two ends. The CDR3 length is 16 residues. The CDR3 coding sequence is TGTGCCAGCAGTGTATTGGGGCCTAAGGGAGGGTATGGCTACACCTTC. Protein product: CASSVLGPKGGYGYTF. Combining the CDR3 with reference TRBV2 and TRBJ1-2 gives the whole variable domain EPEVTQTPSHQVTQMGQEVILRCVPISNHLYFYWYRQILGQKVEFLVSFYNNEISEKSEIFDDQFSVERPDGSNFTLKIRSTKLEDSAMYFCASSVLGPKGGYGYTFGSGTRLTVV.

The chain carries TRBV18 and TRBJ2-5; a weak D match, TRBD2 (5 bases). From germline, CDR1 is KGHSH and CDR2 LQKENI. CDR3 size: 14 residues. The V end was cut by 5 bases, the J end by 1 base, with 11 bases between. CDR3 DNA sequence: TGTGCCAGCTCAGATTCACGGGGCCAAGAGACCCAGTACTTC. Translated, it gives CASSDSRGQETQYF.

The chain employs TRBV15 and TRBJ1-4; D may be TRBD1 (6 bases). V was cut by 0 bases and J by 5 bases, with 22 bases left in between. This CDR3 contains 19 residues. Germline lookup yields CDR1 LNHNV and CDR2 YYDKDF (reference sequence). The CDR3 loop reads CATSRDISIVKDRNEKLFF. The CDR3 DNA follows: TGTGCCACCAGCAGAGATATATCAATTGTGAAAGACAGGAATGAAAAACTGTTTTTT.

A note on this clone: Distinct nucleotide sequences in the sample also encode this CDR3. The V gene is TRBV5-4, the J gene TRBJ2-1, with 11 positions matching TRBD2. The V segment lost 4 bases and the J segment 3 bases; nucleotides outside the gene matches: 3. The CDR3 totals 15 residues. CDR1 and CDR2 (germline): SGHNT, YYREEE (reference sequence). The chain's CDR3 is CASSPGLADYNEQFF. The CDR3 nucleotides are TGTGCCAGCAGCCCGGGACTAGCGGACTACAATGAGCAGTTCTTC.

This chain connects TRBV10-3 to TRBJ2-7, with 7 bases aligning to TRBD1. CDR1 is ENHRY and CDR2 is SYGVKD in the germline V gene. The CDR3 is 14 amino acids. Germline trimming cut 3 bases from V and 3 bases from J; bases unmatched to any gene: 5. The CDR3 reads CAISDRDSVYEQYF. DNA for the CDR3: TGTGCCATCAGTGACCGGGACAGCGTCTACGAGCAGTACTTC.

The sample holds one count of this clone. This CDR3 is also generated by other DNA sequences in the sample. This chain links TRBV5-1 with TRBJ2-7; 7 bases fit TRBD1. Germline assignment: CDR1 SGHRS and CDR2 YFSETQ. The CDR3 has 14 residues. The V segment lost 0 bases and the J segment 3 bases; nucleotides outside the gene matches: 3. The CDR3 DNA reads as TGCGCCAGCAGCTTGGCAGGGGGAAACTACGAGCAGTACTTC. Amino acid sequence: CASSLAGGNYEQYF.

The V and J genes are TRBV7-9 and TRBJ1-1; TRBD1 aligns across 7 bases. Trimming took 4 bases from V and 5 from J; bases not matched to a gene: 4. CDR3 size: 13 residues. Per germline, CDR1 SEHNR and CDR2 FQNEAQ (reference sequence). The DNA for the CDR3 is TGTGCCAGCAGCTGGTCACAGGGGACTGAAGCTTTCTTT. It yields the protein CASSWSQGTEAFF.

The genes are TRBV29-1 and TRBJ1-1; D is undetermined. Per germline, CDR1 SQVTM and CDR2 ANQGSEA. CDR3 size: 13 residues. Trimming removed 4 bases at V and 3 bases at J, with 12 bases between. CDR3 sequence: CSVVERLDTEAFF. CDR3 sequence (DNA): TGCAGCGTTGTGGAGCGGTTGGACACTGAAGCTTTCTTT.

The V gene is TRBV4-1, the J gene TRBJ2-4; 11 nucleotides line up with TRBD2. V was pared by 1 base and J by 8 bases, with 7 bases of the junction left unmatched. The V gene's germline CDR1 is MGHRA and CDR2 YSYEKL. The CDR3 is 16 amino acids. The CDR3 DNA follows: TGCGCCAGCAGCCAAGGGGTAACTAGCGGGAGTTACATTCAGTACTTC. It specifies CASSQGVTSGSYIQYF.

The rearrangement links TRBV27 to TRBJ2-5; possibly TRBD1 or TRBD2 for D (5 bases each). Trimming took 8 bases from V and 0 from J, leaving 13 bases between them. The CDR3 is made up of 14 amino acids. Germline CDR1 is MNHEY and CDR2 is SMNVEV (reference sequence). The CDR3 reads CASRLQGHQETQYF. The DNA of the CDR3 is TGTGCCAGCCGTCTCCAGGGACACCAAGAGACCCAGTACTTC.

The chain joins TRBV27 to TRBJ2-1, with 10 bases identical to TRBD1. Germline loops: CDR1 MNHEY, CDR2 SMNVEV (reference sequence). J was trimmed by 6 bases and V by 5 bases; bases with no gene match: 7. This CDR3 comprises 15 residues. This chain's CDR3 is CASSRWTGGINEQFF. In nucleotides, the CDR3 is TGTGCCAGCAGTCGTTGGACAGGGGGTATCAATGAGCAGTTCTTC.

This chain uses TRBV5-4 with TRBJ2-1; D gene uncertain. The CDR3 has 11 amino acids. V was pared by 4 bases and J by 7 bases, with 6 bases between. Germline CDR1 reads SGHNT; CDR2 reads YYREEE (reference sequence). Written as DNA, the CDR3 is TGTGCCAGCAGCAAGGGAAATGAGCAGTTCTTC. It is translated as CASSKGNEQFF.

The chain uses TRBV7-3 and TRBJ1-1; D ambiguous. V lost 5 bases and J 4 bases, leaving 14 bases between the germline ends. The CDR3 is 14 residues long. Looked up from germline, CDR1 is SGHTA and CDR2 is FQGTGA. The CDR3 is CASSAGPGGTEAFF. CDR3 DNA: TGTGCCAGCAGCGCCGGCCCGGGCGGCACTGAAGCTTTCTTT.

This sequence joins TRBV7-2 and TRBJ2-7, with 9 positions matching TRBD1. This CDR3 is 16 amino acids long. Germline trimming cut 1 base from V and 3 bases from J; bases unmatched to any gene: 7. Looked up from germline, CDR1 is SGHTA and CDR2 is FQGNSA. CDR3 coding DNA: TGTGCCAGCAGCTTAGTACCCGGACAGGGGAACTACGAGCAGTACTTC. Protein product: CASSLVPGQGNYEQYF.

This clone appeared once. Sequence at one end of the junction differs from germline and may be a read error. The V and J genes are TRBV6-1 and TRBJ2-7; a possible D gene is TRBD1 (6 bases). The CDR3 is 13 amino acids. The germline gives CDR1 MNHNS, CDR2 SASEGT. CDR3 coding DNA: TGTGCCGGCAGTGAAAACAGGGCCTACGAGCAGTACTTC. It is translated as CAGSENRAYEQYF.

In this sample, this clone turned up once. The chain couples TRBV27 to TRBJ2-3; D remains unclear. Trimming left V 2 bases short and J 6 bases short, with 24 bases between. Germline V CDR1 and CDR2: MNHEY, SMNVEV (reference sequence). CDR3 length: 18 residues. The CDR3 protein is CASSLRLTPTSSFDTQYF. The CDR3, as DNA: TGTGCCAGCAGTTTAAGGTTGACGCCAACGAGTTCGTTTGATACGCAGTATTTT.

This clone showed up just a few times. The rearrangement uses TRBV4-1 and TRBJ1-5; 11 bases align to TRBD1. This CDR3 has 15 amino acids. Germline CDR1 MGHRA, CDR2 YSYEKL. V trimming: 1 base; J trimming: 7 bases; junction bases outside the gene matches: 3. This CDR3 reads CASSQVRDRGQPQHF. The DNA for the CDR3 is TGCGCCAGCAGCCAAGTCCGGGACAGGGGGCAGCCCCAGCATTTT.

The chain is built from TRBV2 and TRBJ2-3; a possible D gene is TRBD2 (5 bases). From germline, CDR1 is SNHLY and CDR2 FYNNEI. CDR3 length equals 12 residues. V shed 6 bases and J shed 7 bases, with 11 bases lying between them. The CDR3 bases are TGTGCCAGCAGCGACGAGCGGAATACGCAGTATTTT. Its translation is CASSDERNTQYF.

This clone has just one count. The chain combines TRBV19 with TRBJ1-1; TRBD1 agrees at 9 bases. V shed 1 base and J 7 bases; nucleotides not matched to a gene: 4. The CDR3 contains 14 residues. The germline V gene encodes CDR1 LNHDA and CDR2 SQIVND (reference sequence). The CDR3 loop is CASSIGDRAVEAFF. CDR3 nucleotide sequence: TGTGCCAGTAGTATAGGGGACAGGGCGGTTGAAGCTTTCTTT.

The chain uses TRBV7-9 and TRBJ2-7, with 9 nucleotides matching TRBD1. Losses at the gene ends were 0 bases for V and 7 bases for J; bases not matched to a gene: 4. Germline V gives CDR1 SEHNR, CDR2 FQNEAQ (reference sequence). This CDR3 region has 14 residues. CDR3 bases: TGTGCCAGCAGCTTAGCGAGGACAGGGGAAGAGCAGTACTTC. This encodes CASSLARTGEEQYF.

This sequence joins TRBV19 and TRBJ1-5; D call uncertain. The CDR3 has 14 amino acids. V was cut by 3 bases and J by 2 bases, with 8 bases left in between. The V gene's germline CDR1 is LNHDA and CDR2 SQIVND (reference sequence). CDR3 region: CASSILRGNQPQHF. CDR3 nucleotide sequence: TGTGCCAGTAGTATCCTACGTGGCAATCAGCCCCAGCATTTT.

This clone was seen once. This sample also contains other DNA sequences that code for the same CDR3. Written as DNA, the CDR3 is TGTGCCAGCAGTCCGGGACAGGGGTACGAGCAGTACTTC. Translation gives CASSPGQGYEQYF. This sequence joins TRBV11-3 and TRBJ2-7, with 10 bases matching TRBD1. This CDR3 is built from 13 residues. The germline CDR1 and CDR2 sequences are SGHNT and YENEEA. J lost 4 bases, V lost 6 bases, and 3 bases had no gene match.